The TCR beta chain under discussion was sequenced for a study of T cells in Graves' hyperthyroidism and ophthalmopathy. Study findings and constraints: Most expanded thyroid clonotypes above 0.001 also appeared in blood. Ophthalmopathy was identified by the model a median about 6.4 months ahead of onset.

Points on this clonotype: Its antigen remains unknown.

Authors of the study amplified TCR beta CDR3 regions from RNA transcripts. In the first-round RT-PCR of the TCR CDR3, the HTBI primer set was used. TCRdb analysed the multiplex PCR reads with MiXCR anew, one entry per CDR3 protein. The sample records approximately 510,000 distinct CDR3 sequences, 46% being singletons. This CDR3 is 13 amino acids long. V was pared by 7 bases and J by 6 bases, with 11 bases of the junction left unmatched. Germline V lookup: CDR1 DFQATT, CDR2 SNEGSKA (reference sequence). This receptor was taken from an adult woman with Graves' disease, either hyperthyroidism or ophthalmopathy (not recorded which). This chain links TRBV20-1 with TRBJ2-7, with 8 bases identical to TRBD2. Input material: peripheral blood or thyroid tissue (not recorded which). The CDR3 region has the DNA TGCAGTGTGGAGCGGGAGTCATTTTCCGAGCAGTACTTC. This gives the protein CSVERESFSEQYF.